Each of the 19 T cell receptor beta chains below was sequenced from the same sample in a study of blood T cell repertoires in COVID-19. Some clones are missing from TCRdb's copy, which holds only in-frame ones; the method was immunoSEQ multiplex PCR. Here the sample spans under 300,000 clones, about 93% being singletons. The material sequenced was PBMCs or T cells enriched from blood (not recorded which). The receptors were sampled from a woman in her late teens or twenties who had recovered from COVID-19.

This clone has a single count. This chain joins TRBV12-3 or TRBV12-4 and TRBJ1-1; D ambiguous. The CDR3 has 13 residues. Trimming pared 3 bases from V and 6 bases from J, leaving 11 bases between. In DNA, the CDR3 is TGTGCCAGCAGTTTGGGAGCTTCGGCTGAAGCTTTCTTT. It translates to CASSLGASAEAFF.

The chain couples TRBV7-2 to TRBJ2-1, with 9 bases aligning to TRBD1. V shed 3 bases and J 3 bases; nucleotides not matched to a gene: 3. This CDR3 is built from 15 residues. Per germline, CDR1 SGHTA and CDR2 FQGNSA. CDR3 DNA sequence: TGTGCCAGCAGCTTGATGACAGGGGGCTACAATGAGCAGTTCTTC. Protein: CASSLMTGGYNEQFF.

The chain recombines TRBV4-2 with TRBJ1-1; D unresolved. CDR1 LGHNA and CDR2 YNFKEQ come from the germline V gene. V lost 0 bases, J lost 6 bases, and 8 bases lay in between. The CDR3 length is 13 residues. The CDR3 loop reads CASSQDRQAEAFF. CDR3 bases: TGTGCCAGCAGCCAAGATAGGCAGGCTGAAGCTTTCTTT.

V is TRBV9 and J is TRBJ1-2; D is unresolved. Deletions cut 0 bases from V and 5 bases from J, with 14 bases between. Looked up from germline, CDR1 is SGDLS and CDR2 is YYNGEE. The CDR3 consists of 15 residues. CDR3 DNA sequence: TGTGCCAGCAGCGTAGGTGGAGGCGCGGGTTATGGCTACACCTTC. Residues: CASSVGGGAGYGYTF.

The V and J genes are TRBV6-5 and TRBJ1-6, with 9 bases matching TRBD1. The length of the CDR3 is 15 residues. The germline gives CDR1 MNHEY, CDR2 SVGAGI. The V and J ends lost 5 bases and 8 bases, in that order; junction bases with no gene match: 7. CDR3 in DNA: TGTGCCAGCAGTCGTCCGGGACAGGGATATTCACCCCTCCACTTT. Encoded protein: CASSRPGQGYSPLHF.

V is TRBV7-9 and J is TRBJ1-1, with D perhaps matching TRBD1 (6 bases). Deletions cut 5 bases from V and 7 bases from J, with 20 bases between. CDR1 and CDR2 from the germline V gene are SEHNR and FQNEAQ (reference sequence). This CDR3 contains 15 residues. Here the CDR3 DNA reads TGTGCCAGCAGCAAATCCTATGGGGGCACATATGAAGCTTTCTTT. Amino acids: CASSKSYGGTYEAFF. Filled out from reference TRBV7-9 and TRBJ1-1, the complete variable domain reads DTGVSQNPRHKITKRGQNVTFRCDPISEHNRLYWYRQTLGQGPEFLTYFQNEAQLEKSRLLSDRFSAERPKGSFSTLEIQRTEQGDSAMYLCASSKSYGGTYEAFFGQGTRLTVV.

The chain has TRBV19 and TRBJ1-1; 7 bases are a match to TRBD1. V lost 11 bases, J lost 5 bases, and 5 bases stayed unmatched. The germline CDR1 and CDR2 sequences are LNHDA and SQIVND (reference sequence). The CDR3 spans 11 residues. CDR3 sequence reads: CAVNRGTEAFF. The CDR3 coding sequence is TGTGCCGTAAACAGGGGAACTGAAGCTTTCTTT.

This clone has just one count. The CDR3 loop reads CASSPGGPTDTQYF. CDR3 bases: TGTGCCAGCAGCCCGGGAGGCCCCACAGATACGCAGTATTTT. The V and J genes are TRBV6-2 or TRBV6-3 and TRBJ2-3; 7 bases fit TRBD2. V was pared by 6 bases and J by 2 bases, with 5 bases of the junction left unmatched. The germline CDR1 and CDR2 sequences are MNHEY and SVGEGT. The CDR3 is 14 amino acids.

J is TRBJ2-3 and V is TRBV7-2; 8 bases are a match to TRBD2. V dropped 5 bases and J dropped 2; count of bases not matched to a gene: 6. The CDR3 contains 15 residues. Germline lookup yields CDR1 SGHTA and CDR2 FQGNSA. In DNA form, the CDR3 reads TGTGCCAGCAGCCTTCTAGCGGGTGACACAGATACGCAGTATTTT. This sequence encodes CASSLLAGDTDTQYF.

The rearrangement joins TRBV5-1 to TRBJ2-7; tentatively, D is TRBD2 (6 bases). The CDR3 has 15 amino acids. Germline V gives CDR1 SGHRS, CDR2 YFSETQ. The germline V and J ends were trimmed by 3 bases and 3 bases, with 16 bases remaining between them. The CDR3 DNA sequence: TGCGCCAGCAGCTCCCGGGGAGGATTTCTCTACGAGCAGTACTTC. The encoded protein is CASSSRGGFLYEQYF. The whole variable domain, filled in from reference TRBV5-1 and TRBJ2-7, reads KAGVTQTPRYLIKTRGQQVTLSCSPISGHRSVSWYQQTPGQGLQFLFEYFSETQRNKGNFPGRFSGRQFSNSRSEMNVSTLELGDSALYLCASSSRGGFLYEQYFGPGTRLTVT.

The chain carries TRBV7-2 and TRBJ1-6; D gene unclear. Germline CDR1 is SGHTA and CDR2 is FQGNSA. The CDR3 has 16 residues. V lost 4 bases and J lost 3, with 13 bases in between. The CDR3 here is CASSSFGGFYNSPLHF. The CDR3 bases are TGTGCCAGCAGCTCTTTCGGTGGTTTCTATAATTCACCCCTCCACTTT.

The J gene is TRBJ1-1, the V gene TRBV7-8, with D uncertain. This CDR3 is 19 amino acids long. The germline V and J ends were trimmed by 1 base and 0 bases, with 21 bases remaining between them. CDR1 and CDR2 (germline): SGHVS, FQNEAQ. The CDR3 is CASSLVGDRVSGMNTEAFF. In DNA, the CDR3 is TGTGCCAGCAGCTTAGTGGGAGATAGGGTGTCGGGCATGAACACTGAAGCTTTCTTT.

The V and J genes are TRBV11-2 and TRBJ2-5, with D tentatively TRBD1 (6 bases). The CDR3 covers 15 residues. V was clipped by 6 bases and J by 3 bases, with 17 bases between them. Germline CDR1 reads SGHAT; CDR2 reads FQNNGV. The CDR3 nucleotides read TGTGCCAGCAGAAATCGGCAGGGGACGAAAGAGACCCAGTACTTC. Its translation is CASRNRQGTKETQYF.

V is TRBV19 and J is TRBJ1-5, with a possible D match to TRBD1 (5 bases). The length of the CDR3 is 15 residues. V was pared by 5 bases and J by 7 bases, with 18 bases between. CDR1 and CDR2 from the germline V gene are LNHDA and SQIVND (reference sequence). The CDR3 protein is CASSVSRVLEQPQHF. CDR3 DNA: TGTGCCAGTAGTGTCTCCAGGGTCTTGGAACAGCCCCAGCATTTT.

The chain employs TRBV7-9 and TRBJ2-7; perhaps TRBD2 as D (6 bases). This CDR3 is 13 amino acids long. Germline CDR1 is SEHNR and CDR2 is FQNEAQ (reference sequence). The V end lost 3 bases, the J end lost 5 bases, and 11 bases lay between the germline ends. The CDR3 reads CASSLKSSDEQYF. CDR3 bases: TGTGCCAGCAGCTTGAAGTCTAGCGACGAGCAGTACTTC.

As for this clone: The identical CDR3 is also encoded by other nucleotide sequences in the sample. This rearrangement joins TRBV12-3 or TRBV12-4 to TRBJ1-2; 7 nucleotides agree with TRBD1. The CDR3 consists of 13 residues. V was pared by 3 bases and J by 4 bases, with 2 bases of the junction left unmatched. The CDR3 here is CASSLDRSYGYTF. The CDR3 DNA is TGTGCCAGCAGTTTGGACAGGAGCTATGGCTACACCTTC.

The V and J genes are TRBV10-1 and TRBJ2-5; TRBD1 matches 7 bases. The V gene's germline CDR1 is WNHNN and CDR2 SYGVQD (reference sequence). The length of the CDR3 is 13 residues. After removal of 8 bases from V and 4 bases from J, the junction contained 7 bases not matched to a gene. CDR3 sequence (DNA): TGCGCCAGCTCTCGACAGGGCGGAGAGACCCAGTACTTC. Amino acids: CASSRQGGETQYF.

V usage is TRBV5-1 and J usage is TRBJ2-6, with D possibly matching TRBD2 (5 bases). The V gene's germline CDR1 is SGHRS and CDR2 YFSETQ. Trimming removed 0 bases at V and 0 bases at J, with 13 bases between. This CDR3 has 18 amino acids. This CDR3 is CASSLDLWESSGANVLTF. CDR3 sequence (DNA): TGCGCCAGCAGCTTGGATTTGTGGGAGAGCTCTGGGGCCAACGTCCTGACTTTC. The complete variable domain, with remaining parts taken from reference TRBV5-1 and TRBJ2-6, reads KAGVTQTPRYLIKTRGQQVTLSCSPISGHRSVSWYQQTPGQGLQFLFEYFSETQRNKGNFPGRFSGRQFSNSRSEMNVSTLELGDSALYLCASSLDLWESSGANVLTFGAGSRLTVL.

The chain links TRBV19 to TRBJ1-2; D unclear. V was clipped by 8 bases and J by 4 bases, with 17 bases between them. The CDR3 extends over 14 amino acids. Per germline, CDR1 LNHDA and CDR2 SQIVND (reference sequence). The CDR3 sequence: CASRREGTSYGYTF. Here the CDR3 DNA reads TGTGCCAGTCGTCGAGAGGGAACCTCCTATGGCTACACCTTC.